The 4 T cell receptor beta chains below were found in one sample sequenced in a study of cytomegalovirus exposure and HLA in healthy donors. The repertoire was sequenced with immunoSEQ multiplex PCR; TCRdb's copy has only in-frame clones and lacks some. The repertoire includes over 200,000 clones, over 65% of them detected once, and 4.5% to 6% sits in the top ten. The sequenced sample consisted of PBMCs. The receptor source for this set is a woman aged 18-29 years in good health and CMV-seronegative.

The table lists this clone with a count of one. The J gene is TRBJ2-1, the V gene TRBV7-6, with D hard to call. Trimming pared 5 bases from V and 3 bases from J, leaving 11 bases between. The CDR3 length is 14 residues. Looked up from germline, CDR1 is SGHVS and CDR2 is FNYEAQ. Here the CDR3 DNA reads TGTGCCAGCAGCCCACAGTACAACTACAATGAGCAGTTCTTC. This codes for CASSPQYNYNEQFF.

The chain is built from TRBV6-1 and TRBJ1-2; D gene uncertain. The CDR3 extends over 14 amino acids. Trimming took 6 bases from V and 9 from J, leaving 20 bases between them. Per the germline V gene, CDR1 is MNHNS and CDR2 is SASEGT. The DNA of the CDR3 is TGTGCCAGCAGGATAGAGGGCGGCAGGAGTAGCTACACCTTC. This gives the protein CASRIEGGRSSYTF.

The chain links TRBV27 to TRBJ1-4; TRBD1 aligns across 8 bases. CDR3 length: 14 residues. Germline CDR1 and CDR2: MNHEY and SMNVEV (reference sequence). Unmatched junction bases numbered 6, after V lost 4 bases and J lost 8 bases. The CDR3 region is CASSSQGAGEKLFF. In DNA, the CDR3 is TGTGCCAGCAGTTCCCAGGGGGCAGGGGAAAAACTGTTTTTT.

The table lists this clone with a count of one. This rearrangement joins TRBV5-1 to TRBJ2-1; the D is unclear. CDR1 SGHRS and CDR2 YFSETQ come from the germline V gene. The CDR3 is made up of 13 amino acids. Deletions cut 5 bases from V and 8 bases from J, with 14 bases between. DNA of the CDR3: TGCGCCAGCAGGCAGGCCACGGGCGATGAGCAGTTCTTC. Its translation is CASRQATGDEQFF.